Following are 3 T cell receptor beta chains from one sample sequenced in a study of cytomegalovirus exposure and HLA in healthy donors. The PCR made use of 60 Vbeta and 13 Jbeta primers. Repertoires were generated with immunoSEQ multiplex PCR, while TCRdb's copy carries only in-frame clones and drops some. The sample includes approximately 190,000 clones, around 75% of them seen just once. Specimen: PBMCs. The receptor source for this set is a man in his forties in good health and CMV-seropositive.

V gene TRBV7-5 combines with J gene TRBJ2-3; the listed D gene, TRBD1, was not tested against the DNA. TRBV7-5 is reported as a pseudogene. The CDR3 length is 17 residues. The CDR3 nucleotides are TGTGCCAGAAGCTTATCCTTCCGTCGACCAGGCTCAGATACGCAGTATTTT. Its translation: CARSLSFRRPGSDTQYF.

V gene TRBV28 combines with J gene TRBJ2-7; 8 bases fit TRBD1. The germline V gene encodes CDR1 MDHEN and CDR2 SYDVKM. CDR3 length equals 15 residues. With V trimmed by 5 bases and J by 1 base, 7 bases remained unmatched. Written as DNA, the CDR3 is TGTGCCAGCAGTCAAGGACAGGGAAGGTCCTACGAGCAGTACTTC. Translated, it gives CASSQGQGRSYEQYF. Full variable domain (rest looked up from reference TRBV28 and TRBJ2-7): DVKVTQSSRYLVKRTGEKVFLECVQDMDHENMFWYRQDPGLGLRLIYFSYDVKMKEKGDIPEGYSVSREKKERFSLILESASTNQTSMYLCASSQGQGRSYEQYFGPGTRLTVT.

This clone was observed a few times. The chain carries TRBV10-3 and TRBJ2-7; 9 positions agree with TRBD1. There are 12 residues in the CDR3. CDR1 is ENHRY and CDR2 is SYGVKD in the germline V gene. After removal of 11 bases from V and 3 bases from J, the junction contained 5 bases not matched to a gene. The CDR3: CASMDRGYEQYF. CDR3 DNA: TGTGCCTCCATGGACAGGGGCTACGAGCAGTACTTC.